The 8 T cell receptor beta chains below all came from one sample that was sequenced in a study of human T cells and chemical hapten exposure. It was unfractionated whole blood from which total RNA was extracted. TCRdb reprocessed the 5' RACE reads with MiXCR, giving one entry per CDR3 protein. The data show 130,000 or so distinct CDR3 sequences, with around 4% seen just once and under 1.5% held by the top ten. These receptors originate from a female donor in good health.

This clonotype was counted ten times or more. V is TRBV12-3 or TRBV12-4 and J is TRBJ2-2; 10 bases match TRBD1. The CDR3 runs 16 residues. V gave up 5 bases and J gave up 0 bases; unmatched junction bases: 3. In DNA form, the CDR3 reads TGTGCCAGCAGTCCAGGGACAGGGGCGAACACCGGGGAGCTGTTTTTT. It encodes CASSPGTGANTGELFF.

In this sample, this clonotype turned up many times. The chain joins TRBV12-3 or TRBV12-4 to TRBJ2-1, with TRBD1 matching 10 bases. The J segment lost 2 bases and the V segment lost 6 bases, leaving 7 bases of the junction unmatched. The CDR3 totals 16 residues. The CDR3 DNA reads TGTGCCAGCAGCCCTATGGACAGGGGGGCCTACAATGAGCAGTTCTTC. Translated, it gives CASSPMDRGAYNEQFF.

This clonotype has only a few counts. The chain carries TRBV29-1 and TRBJ2-2; possible D gene TRBD1, 6 bases. Trimming removed 5 bases at V and 0 bases at J, with 7 bases between. This CDR3 is built from 13 residues. Germline loops: CDR1 SQVTM, CDR2 ANQGSEA. The CDR3 DNA sequence: TGCAGCGTTAAGGGGGCGAACACCGGGGAGCTGTTTTTT. Its protein product is CSVKGANTGELFF.

At least ten counts were recorded for this clonotype. The rearrangement uses TRBV5-6 and TRBJ1-1, with D tentatively TRBD1 (5 bases). V lost 0 bases and J 4 bases, leaving 7 bases between the germline ends. The CDR3 runs to 13 residues. Germline assignment: CDR1 SGHDT and CDR2 YYEEEE. The DNA for the CDR3 is TGTGCCAGCAGCTTGGTAGGGGTCACTGAAGCTTTCTTT. Protein product: CASSLVGVTEAFF.

The V gene is TRBV7-2, the J gene TRBJ1-5, with no clear D. The germline CDR1 and CDR2 sequences are SGHTA and FQGNSA. Trimming took 0 bases from V and 8 from J, leaving 26 bases between them. The CDR3 has 19 residues. The CDR3 here is CASSLALLVDGRRLEPQHF. The CDR3 bases are TGTGCCAGCAGCTTAGCTTTGTTAGTCGACGGGAGGAGGTTGGAGCCCCAGCATTTT.

In its sample, this clonotype was seen a few times. The chain recombines TRBV7-8 with TRBJ2-5; D is possibly TRBD1 (7 bases). The germline V gene encodes CDR1 SGHVS and CDR2 FQNEAQ. The CDR3 is 18 amino acids. Trimming stripped 6 bases from V and 1 base from J, with 24 bases between. CDR3 DNA: TGTGCCAGCAGTTGGGGCCCCGGACAGGACTATTTCCAAGAGACCCAGTACTTC. As protein: CASSWGPGQDYFQETQYF.

This clonotype has a count of ten or more. The gene calls are TRBV12-3 or TRBV12-4 and TRBJ1-2, with D perhaps TRBD1 (5 bases). Trimming removed 5 bases from V and 3 bases from J, with 10 bases in between. The CDR3 covers 13 residues. Here the CDR3 DNA reads TGTGCCAGCAGTCCTCAGGGTCACTATGGCTACACCTTC. Protein: CASSPQGHYGYTF.

This clonotype was seen repeatedly, ten times or more. The chain is built from TRBV6-1 and TRBJ1-4; 7 positions agree with TRBD1. There are 14 residues in the CDR3. With 2 bases clipped from V and 8 bases from J, the junction kept 5 bases outside the gene matches. Germline V gene lookup returns CDR1 MNHNS and CDR2 SASEGT. CDR3: CASSETQGVEKLFF. The CDR3 bases are TGTGCCAGCAGTGAAACCCAGGGGGTAGAAAAACTGTTTTTT.